The present entry profiles one TCR beta chain with its context. The sample originates from a study of blood T cells in healthy people across ages. The V gene's germline CDR1 is PRHDT and CDR2 FYEKMQ (reference sequence). V was pared by 0 bases and J by 2 bases, with 8 bases between. CDR3 length: 14 amino acids. With a J-beta primer mix and a sample-barcoded 5' primer, a second PCR ran roughly 6 to 12 cycles. TCRdb called the 5' RACE reads again in MiXCR, with one record for every CDR3 protein. The sample holds roughly 1,100,000 distinct CDR3 sequences, approximately 25% seen once. These data also featured in a second study, about T cells of mothers and their children.

What was sequenced was blood. The rearrangement joins TRBV13 to TRBJ2-7; D gene ambiguous. This clonotype was obtained from a girl aged 2-10 years in good health. CDR3: CASSLGLLPYEQYF. The DNA of the CDR3 is TGTGCCAGCAGCTTAGGGCTACTCCCCTACGAGCAGTACTTC.